The entry below describes one TCR beta chain. This clone's antigen is unknown. No much larger clone is present one base from it, and per-base qualities are unavailable. Repertoires were sampled repeatedly over the course of chemoradiotherapy so that clonal expansion in the tumor microenvironment could be followed. The sample comes from a study of chemoradiotherapy in HPV16-positive cancers (dated by TCRdb to the early 2020s). Background for the entire study: Using functional T-cell assays on cells from a couple of HPV16-positive patients, the researchers defined candidate HPV-specific T-cell clones and common TCR motifs. Next, the candidate HPV-specific TCRs and motifs were followed in TCR repertoires from more than 70 patients with HPV-related cancers. The study asked whether T-cell immunity to the HPV oncoproteins E6 and E7 changes during chemoradiotherapy and whether this immunity affects survival.

What the authors observed across the whole study: The functional definition of HPV-specific T cells came from only a couple of HPV16-positive patients, and the survival association was reported for HPV16-positive patients. Improved recurrence-free survival in HPV16-positive patients was associated with expansion of HPV-responsive T cells during chemoradiotherapy. Expansion of candidate HPV-specific clones and E7-related TCR motifs was observed in the tumor microenvironment during treatment, whereas no such expansion was observed for non-HPV-specific T cells.

Receptor libraries were prepared by the immunoSEQ multiplex PCR assay. The table comes from immuneACCESS by way of TCRdb, which keeps in-frame sequences with V and J called. Part of the clones is missing from these tables; in studies checked, under half for an unresolved V gene and the rest for unknown reasons. The sample profile shows fewer than 15,000 clones; 55% to 75% of them were found once. The ten largest clones add up to 7% to 10% of the sample. Inclusive of the bounding cysteine and phenylalanine, the CDR3 is 15 residues long. The DNA shown is the 45-base CDR3, in frame from base 1. V is reduced by 3 bases and J by 4 bases, leaving a spacing of 17 bases between them. The germline V gene gives CDR1 as SGHRS and CDR2 as YFSETQ.

This specimen was taken from a patient who underwent chemoradiotherapy. Recombination connected TRBV5-1 to TRBJ2-7, with TRBD2 tentatively as D gene (6 bases match). This TCR came from a human donor with HPV-associated anogenital cancer. CDR3 reads: CASSSLGGRTYEQYF. The DNA reads TGCGCCAGCAGCTCCCTTGGAGGGAGGACTTACGAGCAGTACTTC.